Listed here are 17 T cell receptor beta chains from one sample, sequenced in a study of blood T cells in healthy people across ages. A J-beta primer mix and a sample-barcoded 5' primer were used in a second PCR of about 7 to 12 cycles. From the 5' RACE reads, TCRdb called clonotypes with MiXCR, one entry per CDR3 protein. The sample consists of 600,000 to 850,000 distinct CDR3 sequences, 20% to 25% of them appearing once. These data also formed part of another study, on T cells of mothers and their children.

What was sequenced was blood. The receptors come from a boy aged 5-17 years in good health.

The rearrangement joins TRBV19 to TRBJ1-4, with 10 bases lining up with TRBD1. V was clipped by 6 bases and J by 6 bases; unmatched bases: 1. Germline V gene lookup returns CDR1 LNHDA and CDR2 SQIVND (reference sequence). The CDR3 has 13 amino acids. CDR3 coding DNA: TGTGCCAGTAGGGGACAGGGGTATGAAAAACTGTTTTTT. Its translation is CASRGQGYEKLFF.

Only a few counts were recorded for this clonotype. The V gene is TRBV7-2, the J gene TRBJ2-7; 7 nucleotides align to TRBD2. Germline V gives CDR1 SGHTA, CDR2 FQGNSA. The trim removed 1 base at V and 3 bases at J, leaving 6 bases unmatched. The CDR3 contains 15 residues. CDR3 coding DNA: TGTGCCAGCAGCTTAGTTGGCGGGGGACTCTACGAGCAGTACTTC. It specifies CASSLVGGGLYEQYF.

This chain links TRBV12-3 or TRBV12-4 with TRBJ2-5, with D unresolved. V was pared by 2 bases and J by 6 bases, with 7 bases between. The length of the CDR3 is 12 residues. CDR3: CASSLKAQTQYF. As DNA, the CDR3 is TGTGCCAGCAGTTTAAAGGCTCAGACCCAGTACTTC.

This clonotype turned up a few times. The genes are TRBV29-1 and TRBJ2-3, with D maybe TRBD2 (5 bases). The V and J ends lost 3 bases and 5 bases respectively, with 9 bases between them. Per the germline V gene, CDR1 is SQVTM and CDR2 is ANQGSEA. The CDR3 length is 12 residues. DNA of the CDR3: TGCAGCGTTGATTTACGGGGAGATACGCAGTATTTT. As protein: CSVDLRGDTQYF.

This chain uses TRBV12-3 or TRBV12-4 with TRBJ1-5; perhaps TRBD1 as D (5 bases). The length of the CDR3 is 12 residues. Trimming left V 2 bases short and J 7 bases short, with 6 bases between. The CDR3 loop is CASSLKGQPQHF. DNA for the CDR3: TGTGCCAGCAGTTTAAAGGGGCAGCCCCAGCATTTT.

This clonotype was picked up a small number of times. The V and J genes are TRBV2 and TRBJ1-5; D is possibly TRBD1 (5 bases). Per germline, CDR1 SNHLY and CDR2 FYNNEI. Trimming left V 6 bases short and J 2 bases short, with 11 bases between. The CDR3 is 14 residues long. The chain's CDR3 is CASSDPGGNQPQHF. The CDR3 region has the DNA TGTGCCAGCAGCGACCCGGGGGGCAATCAGCCCCAGCATTTT.

The rearrangement uses TRBV29-1 and TRBJ2-1; no definite D call. Judging by the DNA end, TRBJ2-5 fits better; the J call may be wrong. The CDR3 runs 11 residues. CDR1 is SQVTM, CDR2 ANQGSEA, per germline. The CDR3 bases are TGCAGCACCGTCTTCGGGGAGACCCAGTACTTC. Its translation: CSTVFGETQYF.

J is TRBJ2-5 and V is TRBV24-1, with D unresolved. Germline V gene data show CDR1 as KGHDR and CDR2 as SFDVKD. The length of the CDR3 is 12 residues. With 2 bases removed from V and 3 bases from J, the gap between germline ends came to 3 bases. The chain's CDR3 is CATSDYEETQYF. In DNA form, the CDR3 reads TGTGCCACCAGTGATTATGAAGAGACCCAGTACTTC.

The chain carries TRBV5-1 and TRBJ2-5; 10 bases line up with TRBD2. From germline, CDR1 is SGHRS and CDR2 YFSETQ. The ends lost 2 bases at V and 4 bases at J; junction bases unmatched: 11. CDR3 length: 17 residues. The CDR3 loop is CASSFLSGGASGETQYF. In nucleotides, the CDR3 is TGCGCCAGCAGCTTCCTCAGCGGGGGGGCCTCGGGAGAGACCCAGTACTTC. The complete variable domain, with remaining parts taken from reference TRBV5-1 and TRBJ2-5, reads KAGVTQTPRYLIKTRGQQVTLSCSPISGHRSVSWYQQTPGQGLQFLFEYFSETQRNKGNFPGRFSGRQFSNSRSEMNVSTLELGDSALYLCASSFLSGGASGETQYFGPGTRLLVL.

The J gene is TRBJ1-2, the V gene TRBV20-1; TRBD1 is a possible D gene (5 bases). The CDR3 is 12 residues long. Per germline, CDR1 DFQATT and CDR2 SNEGSKA (reference sequence). Between the trimmed V and J ends, which lost 0 bases and 8 bases, there was a span of 10 bases. CDR3 DNA: TGCAGTGCTAGAGATCTCAGGGAGGGCTACACCTTC. Translated: CSARDLREGYTF.

This clonotype was seen a handful of times. The chain uses TRBV19 and TRBJ1-2, with 7 bases aligning to TRBD1. V dropped 7 bases and J dropped 4; count of bases not matched to a gene: 12. The CDR3 runs 15 residues. Per the germline V gene, CDR1 is LNHDA and CDR2 is SQIVND (reference sequence). In DNA form, the CDR3 reads TGTGCCAGTAAAGAAACCTGGGCAGGGGGCTATGGCTACACCTTC. It yields the protein CASKETWAGGYGYTF.

The rearrangement joins TRBV29-1 to TRBJ2-3; possibly TRBD2 for D (5 bases). Germline assignment: CDR1 SQVTM and CDR2 ANQGSEA. V gave up 7 bases and J gave up 0 bases, with 17 bases separating them. The CDR3 totals 15 residues. CDR3 bases: TGCAGCGGCGAACCGACTATCCCTAGCACAGATACGCAGTATTTT. The encoded protein is CSGEPTIPSTDTQYF.

The gene calls are TRBV24-1 and TRBJ2-2, with D perhaps TRBD2 (7 bases). V was trimmed by 9 bases and J by 4 bases, leaving 11 bases between them. This CDR3 region has 13 residues. Germline-derived CDR1 and CDR2 are KGHDR and SFDVKD. The DNA of the CDR3 is TGTGCCACCTGGGGGGGCCGCACCGGGGAGCTGTTTTTT. It translates to CATWGGRTGELFF.

This chain links TRBV7-2 with TRBJ2-3; 7 nucleotides match TRBD1. The V gene end was trimmed by 5 bases and the J gene end by 0 bases; junction bases not matched to a gene: 5. Germline-derived CDR1 and CDR2 are SGHTA and FQGNSA. CDR3 length equals 15 residues. The CDR3 sequence: CASSKGAFSTDTQYF. The CDR3 DNA sequence: TGTGCCAGCAGCAAGGGGGCGTTTAGCACAGATACGCAGTATTTT.

In DNA form, the CDR3 reads TGTGCCAGCAGTTGGACTACCTTCTACGAGCAGTACTTC. Encoded protein: CASSWTTFYEQYF. The gene calls are TRBV6-2 or TRBV6-3 and TRBJ2-7; TRBD2 is a possible D gene (6 bases). The CDR3 has 13 residues. V lost 4 bases and J 3 bases, leaving 10 bases between the germline ends. From germline, CDR1 is MNHEY and CDR2 SVGEGT.

This clonotype came up a few times. The genes are TRBV13 and TRBJ2-5; tentatively, D is TRBD1 (6 bases). Trimming took 1 base from V and 4 from J, leaving 13 bases between them. There are 15 residues in the CDR3. Per germline, CDR1 PRHDT and CDR2 FYEKMQ (reference sequence). In nucleotides, the CDR3 is TGTGCCAGCAGCTTAGCAGGGGCGCCCCGAGAGACCCAGTACTTC. Protein product: CASSLAGAPRETQYF.

The chain joins TRBV6-5 to TRBJ2-2; TRBD1 aligns across 7 bases. The CDR3 contains 15 residues. Per germline, CDR1 MNHEY and CDR2 SVGAGI. With 5 bases clipped from V and 1 base from J, the junction kept 4 bases outside the gene matches. The CDR3 DNA reads TGTGCCAGCAGTAGGGGGACAGAGAACACCGGGGAGCTGTTTTTT. This codes for CASSRGTENTGELFF.